This TCR beta chain was retrieved from a study of beta chain features in type 1 diabetes. As for the study in general: All samples together contributed 100 million to 120 million sorted cells for examination.

V was pared by 4 bases and J by 5 bases, with 8 bases of the junction left unmatched. From germline, CDR1 is MGHDK and CDR2 SYGVNS. The CDR3 length is 14 residues. The investigators reverse transcribed all of the isolated RNA, so they sequenced expressed TCRB transcripts. Assay used: immunoSEQ multiplex PCR; TCRdb lists only in-frame clones, some missing. The table shows over 350,000 clones, with about 16% occurring only once. One heparinised blood draw, averaging about 116 mL, came from each donor. The sequenced sample consisted of naive CD4+ T cells from blood. The sequence came from a woman aged 18-29 years in good health. This chain connects TRBV25-1 to TRBJ2-7; 7 nucleotides match TRBD2. The CDR3 coding sequence is TGTGCCAGCAGTGGCCCGGGAGGCCCCCACGAGCAGTACTTC. It codes for CASSGPGGPHEQYF.